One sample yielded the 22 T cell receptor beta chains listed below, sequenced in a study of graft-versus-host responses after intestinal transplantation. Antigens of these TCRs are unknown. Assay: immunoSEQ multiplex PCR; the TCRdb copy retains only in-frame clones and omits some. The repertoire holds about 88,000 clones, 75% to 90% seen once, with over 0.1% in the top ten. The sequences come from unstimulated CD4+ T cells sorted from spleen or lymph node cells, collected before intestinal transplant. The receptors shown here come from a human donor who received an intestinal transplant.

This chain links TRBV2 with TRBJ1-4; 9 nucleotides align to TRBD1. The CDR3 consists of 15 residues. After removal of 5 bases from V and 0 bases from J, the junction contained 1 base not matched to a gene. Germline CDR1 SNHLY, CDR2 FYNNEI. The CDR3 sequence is CASSRQGATNEKLFF. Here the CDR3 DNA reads TGTGCCAGCAGTCGACAGGGGGCAACTAATGAAAAACTGTTTTTT.

CDR3 residues: CASAPTGDRGRNTIYF. The CDR3 DNA follows: TGTGCTAGTGCCCCCACGGGGGACAGGGGTAGAAACACCATATATTTT. The chain couples TRBV12-5 to TRBJ1-3; 10 bases map to TRBD1. Germline V gene sequence: CDR1 LGHNT, CDR2 FRNRAP. The CDR3 runs to 16 residues. V lost 7 bases and J lost 5; bases outside the gene matches: 11.

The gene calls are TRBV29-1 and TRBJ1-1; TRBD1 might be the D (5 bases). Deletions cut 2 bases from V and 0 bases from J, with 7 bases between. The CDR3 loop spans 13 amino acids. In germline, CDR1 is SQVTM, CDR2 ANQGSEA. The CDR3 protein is CSVEQGLNTEAFF. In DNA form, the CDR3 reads TGCAGCGTTGAACAGGGATTGAACACTGAAGCTTTCTTT.

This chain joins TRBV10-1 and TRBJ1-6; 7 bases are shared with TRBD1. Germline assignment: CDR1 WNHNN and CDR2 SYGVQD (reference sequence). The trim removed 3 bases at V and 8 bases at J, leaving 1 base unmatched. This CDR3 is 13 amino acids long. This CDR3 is CASSEDRDSPLHF. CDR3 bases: TGCGCCAGCAGTGAAGACAGGGATTCACCCCTCCACTTT.

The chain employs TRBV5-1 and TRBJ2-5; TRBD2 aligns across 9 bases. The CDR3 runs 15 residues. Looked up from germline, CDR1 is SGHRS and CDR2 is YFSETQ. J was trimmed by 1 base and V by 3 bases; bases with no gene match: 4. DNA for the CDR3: TGCGCCAGCAGCTGGCGACTAGCGGTCCAAGAGACCCAGTACTTC. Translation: CASSWRLAVQETQYF.

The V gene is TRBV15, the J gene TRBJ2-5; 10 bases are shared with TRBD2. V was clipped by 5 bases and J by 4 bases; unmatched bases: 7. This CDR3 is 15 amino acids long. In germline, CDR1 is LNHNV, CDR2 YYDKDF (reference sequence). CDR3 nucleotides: TGTGCCACCAGCCCTAGGGCTAGCGGGGGAGAGACCCAGTACTTC. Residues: CATSPRASGGETQYF.

The CDR3 DNA reads as TGTGCCAGCAGCCTGAGGTCTCCCTACGAGCAGTACTTC. Its translation: CASSLRSPYEQYF. The chain couples TRBV5-6 to TRBJ2-7; D not resolved. V lost 4 bases to trimming and J lost 2 bases, with 10 bases between them. CDR3 length equals 13 residues. Per germline, CDR1 SGHDT and CDR2 YYEEEE.

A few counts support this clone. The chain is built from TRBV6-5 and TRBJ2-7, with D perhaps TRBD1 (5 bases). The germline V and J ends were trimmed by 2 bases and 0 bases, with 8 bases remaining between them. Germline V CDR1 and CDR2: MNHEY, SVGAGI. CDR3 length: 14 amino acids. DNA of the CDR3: TGTGCCAGCAGTTACCTCGACAGCTCCTACGAGCAGTACTTC. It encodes CASSYLDSSYEQYF.

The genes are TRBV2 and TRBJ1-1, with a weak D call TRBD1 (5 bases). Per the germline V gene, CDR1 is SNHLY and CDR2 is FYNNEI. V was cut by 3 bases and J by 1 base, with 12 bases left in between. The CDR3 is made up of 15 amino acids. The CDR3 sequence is CASSDWGGANTEAFF. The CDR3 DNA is TGTGCCAGCAGTGATTGGGGAGGGGCGAACACTGAAGCTTTCTTT.

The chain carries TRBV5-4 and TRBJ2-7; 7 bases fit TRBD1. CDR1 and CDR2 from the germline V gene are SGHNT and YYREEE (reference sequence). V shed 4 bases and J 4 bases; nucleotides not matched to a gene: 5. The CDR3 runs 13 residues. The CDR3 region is CASSAPQGYEQYF. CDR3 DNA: TGTGCCAGCAGCGCTCCACAGGGGTACGAGCAGTACTTC.

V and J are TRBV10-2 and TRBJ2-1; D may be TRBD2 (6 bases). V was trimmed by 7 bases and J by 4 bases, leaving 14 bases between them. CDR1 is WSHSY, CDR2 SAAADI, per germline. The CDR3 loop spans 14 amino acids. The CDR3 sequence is CASTRLDLYNEQFF. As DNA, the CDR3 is TGCGCCAGCACCAGACTAGACTTATACAATGAGCAGTTCTTC.

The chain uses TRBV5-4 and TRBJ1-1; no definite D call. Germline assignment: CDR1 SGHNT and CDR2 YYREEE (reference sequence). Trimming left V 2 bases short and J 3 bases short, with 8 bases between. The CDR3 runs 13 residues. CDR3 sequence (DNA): TGTGCCAGCAGCTTTTCAGAGGACACTGAAGCTTTCTTT. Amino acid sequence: CASSFSEDTEAFF. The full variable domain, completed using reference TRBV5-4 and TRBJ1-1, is ETGVTQSPTHLIKTRGQQVTLRCSSQSGHNTVSWYQQALGQGPQFIFQYYREEENGRGNFPPRFSGLQFPNYSSELNVNALELDDSALYLCASSFSEDTEAFFGQGTRLTVV.

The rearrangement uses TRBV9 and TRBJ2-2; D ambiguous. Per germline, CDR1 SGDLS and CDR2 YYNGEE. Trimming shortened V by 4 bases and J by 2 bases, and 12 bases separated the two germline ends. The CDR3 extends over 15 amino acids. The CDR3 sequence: CASSPLDTNTGELFF. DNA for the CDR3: TGTGCCAGCAGCCCCCTCGACACTAACACCGGGGAGCTGTTTTTT.

CDR3 DNA: TGTGCCAGCGGGGACAGGGCCTCTGGAAACACCATATATTTT. Amino acid sequence: CASGDRASGNTIYF. The rearrangement joins TRBV25-1 to TRBJ1-3; 9 nucleotides agree with TRBD1. Per germline, CDR1 MGHDK and CDR2 SYGVNS. V lost 8 bases, J lost 0 bases, and 2 bases stayed unmatched. This CDR3 region has 14 residues.

DNA of the CDR3: TGTGCCAGCAGCTTGAGTTTGGCCGGGATGAACACTGAAGCTTTCTTT. Encoded protein: CASSLSLAGMNTEAFF. J is TRBJ1-1 and V is TRBV5-8, with D unresolved. Trimming pared 1 base from V and 0 bases from J, leaving 13 bases between. This CDR3 comprises 16 residues. Germline V CDR1 and CDR2: SGHTS, YDEGEE.

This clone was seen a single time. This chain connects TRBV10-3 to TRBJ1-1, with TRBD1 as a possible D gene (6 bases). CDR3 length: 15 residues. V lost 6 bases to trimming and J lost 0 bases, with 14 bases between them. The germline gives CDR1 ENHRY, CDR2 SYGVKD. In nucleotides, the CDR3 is TGTGCCATCAGGGAGGACAGAGAGATGAACACTGAAGCTTTCTTT. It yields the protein CAIREDREMNTEAFF.

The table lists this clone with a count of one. CDR3 coding DNA: TGCGCCAGCAGCACGGGGGACAGTACAGATACGCAGTATTTT. This codes for CASSTGDSTDTQYF. The chain couples TRBV5-1 to TRBJ2-3; D possibly corresponds to TRBD1 (7 bases). Germline V CDR1 and CDR2: SGHRS, YFSETQ. This CDR3 comprises 14 residues. V gave up 4 bases and J gave up 3 bases, with 12 bases separating them. Filled out from reference TRBV5-1 and TRBJ2-3, the complete variable domain reads KAGVTQTPRYLIKTRGQQVTLSCSPISGHRSVSWYQQTPGQGLQFLFEYFSETQRNKGNFPGRFSGRQFSNSRSEMNVSTLELGDSALYLCASSTGDSTDTQYFGPGTRLTVL.

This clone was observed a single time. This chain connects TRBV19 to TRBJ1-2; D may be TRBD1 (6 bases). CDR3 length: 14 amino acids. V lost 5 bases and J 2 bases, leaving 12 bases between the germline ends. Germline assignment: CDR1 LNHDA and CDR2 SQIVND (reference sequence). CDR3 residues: CASSWTQGNYGYTF. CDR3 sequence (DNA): TGTGCCAGTAGTTGGACGCAGGGGAACTATGGCTACACCTTC.

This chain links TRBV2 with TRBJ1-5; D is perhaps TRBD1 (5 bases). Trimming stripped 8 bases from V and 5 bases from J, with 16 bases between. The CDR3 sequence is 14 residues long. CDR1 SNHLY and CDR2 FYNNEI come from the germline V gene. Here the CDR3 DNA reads TGTGCCAGCCGCACGGGCACAGGCGATCAGCCCCAGCATTTT. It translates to CASRTGTGDQPQHF.

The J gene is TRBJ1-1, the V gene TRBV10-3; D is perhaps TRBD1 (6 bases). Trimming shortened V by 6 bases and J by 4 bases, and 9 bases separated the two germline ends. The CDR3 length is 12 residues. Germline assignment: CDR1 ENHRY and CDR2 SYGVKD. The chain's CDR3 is CAISQQGTEAFF. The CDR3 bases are TGTGCCATCAGCCAACAGGGCACTGAAGCTTTCTTT.

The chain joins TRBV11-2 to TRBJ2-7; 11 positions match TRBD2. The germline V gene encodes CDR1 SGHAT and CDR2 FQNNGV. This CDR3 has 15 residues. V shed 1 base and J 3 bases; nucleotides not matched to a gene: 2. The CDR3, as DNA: TGTGCCAGCAGCTTAGTGGGGACTAGCGGCTACGAGCAGTACTTC. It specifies CASSLVGTSGYEQYF. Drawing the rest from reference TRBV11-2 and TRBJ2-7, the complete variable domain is EAGVAQSPRYKIIEKRQSVAFWCNPISGHATLYWYQQILGQGPKLLIQFQNNGVVDDSQLPKDRFSAERLKGVDSTLKIQPAKLEDSAVYLCASSLVGTSGYEQYFGPGTRLTVT.

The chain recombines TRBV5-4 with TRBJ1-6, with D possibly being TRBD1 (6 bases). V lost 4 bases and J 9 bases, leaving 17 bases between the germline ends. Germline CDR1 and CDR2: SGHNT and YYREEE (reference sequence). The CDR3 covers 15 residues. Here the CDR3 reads CASSIEPGGSSPLHF. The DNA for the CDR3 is TGTGCCAGCAGCATAGAACCGGGGGGCAGTTCACCCCTCCACTTT.